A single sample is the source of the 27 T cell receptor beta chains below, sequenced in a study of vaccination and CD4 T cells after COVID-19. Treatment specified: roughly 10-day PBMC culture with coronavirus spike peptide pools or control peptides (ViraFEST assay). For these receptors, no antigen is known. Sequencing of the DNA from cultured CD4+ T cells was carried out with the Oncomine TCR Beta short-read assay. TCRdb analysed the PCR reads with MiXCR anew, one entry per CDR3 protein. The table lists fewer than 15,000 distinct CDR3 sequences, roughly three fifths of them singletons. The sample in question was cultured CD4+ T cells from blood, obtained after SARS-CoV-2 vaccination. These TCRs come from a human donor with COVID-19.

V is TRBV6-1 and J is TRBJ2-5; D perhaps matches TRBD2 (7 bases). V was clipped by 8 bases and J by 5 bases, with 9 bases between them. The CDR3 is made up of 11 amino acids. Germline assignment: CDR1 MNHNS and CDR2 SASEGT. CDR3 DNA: TGTGCCAGCGGGGGGGGCGAGACCCAGTACTTC. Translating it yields CASGGGETQYF.

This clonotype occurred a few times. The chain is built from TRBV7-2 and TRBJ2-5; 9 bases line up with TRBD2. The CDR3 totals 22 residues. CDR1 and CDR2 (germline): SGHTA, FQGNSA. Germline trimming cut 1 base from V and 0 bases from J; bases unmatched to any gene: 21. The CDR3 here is CASSLVFEIRVTSGPYQETQYF. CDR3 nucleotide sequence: TGTGCCAGCAGCTTAGTCTTTGAGATTCGGGTTACTAGCGGGCCCTACCAAGAGACCCAGTACTTC. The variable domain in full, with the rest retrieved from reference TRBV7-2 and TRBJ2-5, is GAGVSQSPSNKVTEKGKDVELRCDPISGHTALYWYRQSLGQGLEFLIYFQGNSAPDKSGLPSDRFSAERTGGSVSTLTIQRTQQEDSAVYLCASSLVFEIRVTSGPYQETQYFGPGTRLLVL.

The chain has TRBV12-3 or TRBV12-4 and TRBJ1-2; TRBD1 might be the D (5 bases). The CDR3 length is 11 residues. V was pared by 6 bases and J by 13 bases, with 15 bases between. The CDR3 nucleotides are TGTGCCAGCAGAGGTGCAGGGCTATTCACCTTC. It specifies CASRGAGLFTF.

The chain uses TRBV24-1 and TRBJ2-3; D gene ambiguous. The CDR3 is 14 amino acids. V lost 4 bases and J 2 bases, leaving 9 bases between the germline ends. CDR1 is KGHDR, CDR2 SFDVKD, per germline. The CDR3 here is CATSDLRATDTQYF. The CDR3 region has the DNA TGTGCCACCAGTGACCTCCGGGCCACAGATACGCAGTATTTT.

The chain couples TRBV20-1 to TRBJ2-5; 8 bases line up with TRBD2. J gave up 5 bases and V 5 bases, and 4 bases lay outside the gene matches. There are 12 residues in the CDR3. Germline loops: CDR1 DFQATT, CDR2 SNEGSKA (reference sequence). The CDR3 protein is CSAPGGGETQYF. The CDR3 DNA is TGCAGTGCTCCCGGGGGGGGGGAGACCCAGTACTTC.

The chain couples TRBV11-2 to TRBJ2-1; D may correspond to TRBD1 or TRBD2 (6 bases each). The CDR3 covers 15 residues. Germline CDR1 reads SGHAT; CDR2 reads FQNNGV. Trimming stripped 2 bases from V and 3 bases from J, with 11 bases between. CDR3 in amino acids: CASSLRGDFYNEQFF. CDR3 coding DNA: TGTGCCAGCAGCTTAAGGGGGGACTTCTACAATGAGCAGTTCTTC. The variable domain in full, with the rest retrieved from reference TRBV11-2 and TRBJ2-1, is EAGVAQSPRYKIIEKRQSVAFWCNPISGHATLYWYQQILGQGPKLLIQFQNNGVVDDSQLPKDRFSAERLKGVDSTLKIQPAKLEDSAVYLCASSLRGDFYNEQFFGPGTRLTVL.

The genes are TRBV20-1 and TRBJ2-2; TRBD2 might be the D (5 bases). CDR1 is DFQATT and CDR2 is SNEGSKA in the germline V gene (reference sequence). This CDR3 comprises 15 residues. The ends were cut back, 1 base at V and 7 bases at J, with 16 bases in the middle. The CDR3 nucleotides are TGCAGTGCTAGAGGGGAACTAGTTGGCAGCGGGGAGCTGTTTTTT. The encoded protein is CSARGELVGSGELFF.

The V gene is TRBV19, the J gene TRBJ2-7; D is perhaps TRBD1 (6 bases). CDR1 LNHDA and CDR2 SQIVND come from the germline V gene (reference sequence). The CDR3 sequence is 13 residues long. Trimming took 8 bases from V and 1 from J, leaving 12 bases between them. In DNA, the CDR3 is TGTGCCAGTTCCTGGGGGCAGTCCTACGAGCAGTACTTC. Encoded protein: CASSWGQSYEQYF.

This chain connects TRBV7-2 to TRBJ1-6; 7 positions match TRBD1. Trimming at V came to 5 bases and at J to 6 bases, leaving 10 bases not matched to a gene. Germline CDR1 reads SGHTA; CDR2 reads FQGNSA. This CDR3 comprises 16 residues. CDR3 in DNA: TGTGCCAGCAGCCCAGGGGGGGGGAACCCTAATTCACCCCTCCACTTT. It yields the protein CASSPGGGNPNSPLHF.

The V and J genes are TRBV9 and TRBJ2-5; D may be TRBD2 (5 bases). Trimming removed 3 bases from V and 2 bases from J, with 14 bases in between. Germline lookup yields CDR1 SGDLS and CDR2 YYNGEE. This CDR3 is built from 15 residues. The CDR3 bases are TGTGCCAGCAGCGCCCGGGGTGAGTCGCAAGAGACCCAGTACTTC. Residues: CASSARGESQETQYF.

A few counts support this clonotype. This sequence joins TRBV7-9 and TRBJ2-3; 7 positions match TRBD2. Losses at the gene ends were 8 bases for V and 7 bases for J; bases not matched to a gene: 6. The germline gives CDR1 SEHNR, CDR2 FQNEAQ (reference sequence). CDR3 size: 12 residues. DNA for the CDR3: TGTGCCAGCGGAGGGAGGGCAAATACGCAGTATTTT. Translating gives CASGGRANTQYF.

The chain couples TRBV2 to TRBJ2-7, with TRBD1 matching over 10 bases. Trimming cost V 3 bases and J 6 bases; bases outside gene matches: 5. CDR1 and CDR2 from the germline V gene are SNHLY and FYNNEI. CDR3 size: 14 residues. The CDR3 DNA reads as TGTGCCAGCAGTGATGGGACAGGGGCTCGCGAGCAGTACTTC. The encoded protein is CASSDGTGAREQYF.

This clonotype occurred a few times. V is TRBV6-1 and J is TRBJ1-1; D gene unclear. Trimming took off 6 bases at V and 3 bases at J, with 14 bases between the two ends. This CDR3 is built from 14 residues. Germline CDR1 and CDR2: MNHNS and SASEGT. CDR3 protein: CASSLGWVDTEAFF. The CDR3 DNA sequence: TGTGCCAGCAGCCTCGGATGGGTTGACACTGAAGCTTTCTTT.

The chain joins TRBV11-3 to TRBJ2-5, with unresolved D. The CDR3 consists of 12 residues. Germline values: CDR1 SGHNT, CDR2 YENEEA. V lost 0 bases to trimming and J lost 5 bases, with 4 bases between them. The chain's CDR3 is CASSLDSETQYF. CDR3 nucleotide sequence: TGTGCCAGCAGCTTAGATTCGGAGACCCAGTACTTC. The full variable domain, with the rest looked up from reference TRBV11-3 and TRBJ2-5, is EAGVVQSPRYKIIEKKQPVAFWCNPISGHNTLYWYLQNLGQGPELLIRYENEEAVDDSQLPKDRFSAERLKGVDSTLKIQPAELGDSAVYLCASSLDSETQYFGPGTRLLVL.

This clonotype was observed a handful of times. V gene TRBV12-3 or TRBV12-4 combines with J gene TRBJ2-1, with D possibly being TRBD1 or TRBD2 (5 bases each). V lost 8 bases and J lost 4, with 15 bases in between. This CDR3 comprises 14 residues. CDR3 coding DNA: TGTGCCAGCGGGACCAGGGTCCTTTACAATGAGCAGTTCTTC. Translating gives CASGTRVLYNEQFF.

CDR3 sequence (DNA): TGCGCCAGCAGCCTACAGGGGTCCTACGAGCAGTACTTC. Amino acids: CASSLQGSYEQYF. The chain recombines TRBV5-1 with TRBJ2-7, with 7 positions matching TRBD1. Germline CDR1 SGHRS, CDR2 YFSETQ. V trimming: 4 bases; J trimming: 1 base; junction bases outside the gene matches: 2. This CDR3 comprises 13 residues.

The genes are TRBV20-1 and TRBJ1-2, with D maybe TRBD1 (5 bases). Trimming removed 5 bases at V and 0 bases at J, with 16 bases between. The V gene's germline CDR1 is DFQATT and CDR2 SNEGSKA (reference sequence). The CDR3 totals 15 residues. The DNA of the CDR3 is TGCAGTGCTCGGGACCGAACTCGAGCTAACTATGGCTACACCTTC. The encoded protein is CSARDRTRANYGYTF.

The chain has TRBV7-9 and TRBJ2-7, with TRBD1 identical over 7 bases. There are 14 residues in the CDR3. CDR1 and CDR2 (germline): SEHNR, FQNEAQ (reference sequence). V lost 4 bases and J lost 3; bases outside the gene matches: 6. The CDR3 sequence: CASSSRTGVYEQYF. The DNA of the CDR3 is TGTGCCAGCAGCTCACGGACAGGCGTCTACGAGCAGTACTTC.

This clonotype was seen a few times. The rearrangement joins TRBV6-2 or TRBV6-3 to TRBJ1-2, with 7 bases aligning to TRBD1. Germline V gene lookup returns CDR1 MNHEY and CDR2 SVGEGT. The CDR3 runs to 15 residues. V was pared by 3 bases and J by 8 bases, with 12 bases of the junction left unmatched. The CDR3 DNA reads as TGTGCCAGCAGTTATCTCGGGACAGAACGTGGCGGCTACACCTTC. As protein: CASSYLGTERGGYTF.

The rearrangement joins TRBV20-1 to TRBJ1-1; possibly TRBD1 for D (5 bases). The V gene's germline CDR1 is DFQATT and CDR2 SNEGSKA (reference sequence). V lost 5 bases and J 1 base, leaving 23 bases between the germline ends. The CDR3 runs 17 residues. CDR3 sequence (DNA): TGCAGTGCTCCCCCGGGGGGAGGGAGCCTTAGGAACACTGAAGCTTTCTTT. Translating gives CSAPPGGGSLRNTEAFF.

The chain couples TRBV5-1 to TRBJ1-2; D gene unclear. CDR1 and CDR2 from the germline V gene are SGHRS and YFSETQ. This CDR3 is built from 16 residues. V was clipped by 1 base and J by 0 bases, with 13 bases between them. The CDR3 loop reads CASSLLGVEANYGYTF. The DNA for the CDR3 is TGCGCCAGCAGCTTGTTAGGTGTGGAGGCTAACTATGGCTACACCTTC.

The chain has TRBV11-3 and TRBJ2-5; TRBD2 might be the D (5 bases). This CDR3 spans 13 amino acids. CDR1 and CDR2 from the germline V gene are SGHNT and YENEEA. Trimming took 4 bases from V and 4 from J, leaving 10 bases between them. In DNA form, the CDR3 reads TGTGCCAGCAGCTCAAGACGGGGAGAGACCCAGTACTTC. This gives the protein CASSSRRGETQYF. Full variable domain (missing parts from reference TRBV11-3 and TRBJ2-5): EAGVVQSPRYKIIEKKQPVAFWCNPISGHNTLYWYLQNLGQGPELLIRYENEEAVDDSQLPKDRFSAERLKGVDSTLKIQPAELGDSAVYLCASSSRRGETQYFGPGTRLLVL.

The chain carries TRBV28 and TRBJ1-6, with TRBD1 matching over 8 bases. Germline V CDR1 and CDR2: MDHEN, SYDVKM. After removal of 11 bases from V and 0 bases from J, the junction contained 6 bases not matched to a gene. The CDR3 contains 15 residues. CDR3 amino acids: CAGYRGSSYNSPLHF. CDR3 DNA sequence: TGTGCCGGGTACAGGGGGAGCTCCTATAATTCACCCCTCCACTTT.

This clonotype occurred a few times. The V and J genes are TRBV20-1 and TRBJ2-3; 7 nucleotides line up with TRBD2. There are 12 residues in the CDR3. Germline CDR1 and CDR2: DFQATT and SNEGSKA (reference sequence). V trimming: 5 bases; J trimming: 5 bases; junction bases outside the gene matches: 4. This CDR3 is CSAVAGIDTQYF. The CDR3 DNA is TGCAGTGCTGTAGCGGGTATAGATACGCAGTATTTT.

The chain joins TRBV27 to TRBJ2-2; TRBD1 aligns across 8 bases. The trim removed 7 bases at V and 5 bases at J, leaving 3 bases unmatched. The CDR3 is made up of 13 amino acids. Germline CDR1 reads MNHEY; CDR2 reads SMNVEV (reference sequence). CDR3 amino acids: CASNDRGTGELFF. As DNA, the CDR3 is TGTGCCAGCAATGACAGGGGAACCGGGGAGCTGTTTTTT.

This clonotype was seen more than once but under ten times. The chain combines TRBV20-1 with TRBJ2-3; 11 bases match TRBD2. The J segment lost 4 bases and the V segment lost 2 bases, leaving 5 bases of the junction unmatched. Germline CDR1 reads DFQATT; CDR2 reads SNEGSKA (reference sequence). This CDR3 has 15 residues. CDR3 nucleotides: TGCAGTGCTAGAACTCATAGCGGGGGGGCAGATACGCAGTATTTT. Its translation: CSARTHSGGADTQYF.

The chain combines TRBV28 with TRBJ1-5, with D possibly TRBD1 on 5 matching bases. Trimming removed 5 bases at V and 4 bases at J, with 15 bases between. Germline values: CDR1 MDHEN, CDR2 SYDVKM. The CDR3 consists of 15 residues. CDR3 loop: CASSLLRVGNQPQHF. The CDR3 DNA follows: TGTGCCAGCAGTCTACTCAGGGTCGGGAATCAGCCCCAGCATTTT.